This T cell receptor beta chain was sequenced for a study of Graves' ophthalmopathy and Graves' hyperthyroidism. Findings and caveats of the study: Forecasting of ophthalmopathy progression by the model achieved about 69% sensitivity and approximately 72% specificity. Blood repertoires reportedly contained most expanded thyroid clonotypes above 0.001 frequency.

The V gene's germline CDR1 is SGHRS and CDR2 YFSETQ. This CDR3 is built from 14 residues. Germline trimming cut 3 bases from V and 5 bases from J; bases unmatched to any gene: 5. Patients were excluded if they had other autoimmune diseases or uncontrolled infections, and likewise if pregnancy or lactation applied. The authors isolated PBMCs from over 7.5 ml of fresh peripheral blood. Amplification from RNA transcripts yielded the TCR beta CDR3 regions. Investigators did first-round RT-PCR with HTBI primers, then second-round multiplex PCR. From the multiplex PCR reads, TCRdb called clonotypes with MiXCR, one entry per CDR3 protein. Here the sample spans 600,000 to 700,000 distinct CDR3 sequences, about 41% being singletons. There are a few counts of this clonotype. The antigen remains unidentified.

The sequencing input was peripheral blood. This TCR was recovered from an adult man with Graves' ophthalmopathy. The chain has TRBV5-1 and TRBJ2-7; 10 bases line up with TRBD1. The CDR3 DNA reads TGCGCCAGCAGCTCCGGACAGGGGGACCACGAGCAGTACTTC. It translates to CASSSGQGDHEQYF. Combining the CDR3 with reference TRBV5-1 and TRBJ2-7 gives the whole variable domain KAGVTQTPRYLIKTRGQQVTLSCSPISGHRSVSWYQQTPGQGLQFLFEYFSETQRNKGNFPGRFSGRQFSNSRSEMNVSTLELGDSALYLCASSSGQGDHEQYFGPGTRLTVT.